This is a list of T cell receptor beta chains from one sample in a study of T-cell memory formation after mild COVID-19. TCRdb re-analysed the 5' RACE reads in MiXCR, keeping a single row per CDR3 protein. The sample shows a few hundred thousand distinct CDR3 sequences, 7% to 10% of them seen only once. Sequenced: PBMCs or a T cell subset sorted from them (not recorded which). These receptors all come from a man between 18 and 35 years old who had mild COVID-19 (a few samples of this study predate the infection). Cell type and time point are not known. Both conserved end residues are part of each CDR3. D genes are given only for firm matches. The size of a clone is reported for some rows only, either as once, few or many, or as a class for expanded clones.

few	TRBV20-1	TRBD1	TRBJ1-5	CSAKQGDNQPQHF	TGCAGTGCCAAACAGGGGGACAATCAGCCCCAGCATTTT
.	TRBV7-2	TRBD1	TRBJ1-2	CASSRTGTGGSYTF	TGTGCCAGCAGCCGCACCGGGACAGGGGGTAGCTACACCTTC
.	TRBV5-1	TRBD1	TRBJ1-2	CASSSSTGQEGYGYTF	TGCGCCAGCAGCTCCTCGACGGGACAGGAAGGCTATGGCTACACCTTC
many	TRBV9	TRBD1	TRBJ2-1	CASSVEGGKQQFF	TGTGCCAGCAGCGTAGAAGGGGGCAAGCAGCAGTTCTTC
few	TRBV28	TRBD2	TRBJ2-1	CASSRTSGGFDEQFF	TGTGCCAGCAGCCGAACTAGCGGGGGGTTTGATGAGCAGTTCTTC
.	TRBV7-2	.	TRBJ2-2	CASSPRVGGQLFF	TGTGCCAGCAGCCCACGGGTTGGCGGGCAGCTGTTTTTT
.	TRBV7-6	TRBD1	TRBJ2-2	CASSRDRGSSDTGELFF	TGTGCCAGCAGCCGAGACAGGGGCTCCTCGGACACCGGGGAGCTGTTTTTT
.	TRBV2	TRBD1	TRBJ1-2	CASSGQGAGGYTF	TGTGCCAGCAGTGGACAGGGGGCGGGTGGCTACACCTTC
many	TRBV11-1	.	TRBJ2-1	CASIGAVYNEQFF	TGTGCCAGCATCGGGGCTGTCTACAATGAGCAGTTCTTC
.	TRBV28	.	TRBJ1-2	CASSFVSRGNYGYTF	TGTGCCAGCAGTTTCGTATCCAGGGGCAACTATGGCTACACCTTC
few	TRBV5-1	.	TRBJ1-1	CASSRVGRTEAFF	TGCGCCAGCAGCCGAGTGGGGCGCACTGAAGCTTTCTTT
.	TRBV7-2	.	TRBJ1-4	CASSLGGSVGDEKLFF	TGTGCCAGCAGCTTAGGGGGGAGTGTTGGGGATGAAAAACTGTTTTTT
.	TRBV28	TRBD1	TRBJ2-1	CASRAAGTGVDNEQFF	TGTGCCAGCAGGGCAGCCGGGACAGGGGTAGACAATGAGCAGTTCTTC
.	TRBV4-3	.	TRBJ2-7	CASSQERLRAGKTYEQYF	TGCGCCAGCAGCCAAGAACGGTTACGGGCAGGCAAGACCTACGAGCAGTACTTC
few	TRBV20-1	TRBD2	TRBJ2-1	CSASGSVWTSGGNSYNEQFF	TGCAGTGCTAGTGGTAGTGTTTGGACTAGCGGGGGGAATTCCTACAATGAGCAGTTCTTC
.	TRBV11-1	TRBD2	TRBJ2-1	CASSFRASGVRDEQFF	TGTGCCAGCAGCTTTCGGGCAAGCGGGGTTCGGGATGAGCAGTTCTTC
few	TRBV6-2/TRBV6-3	.	TRBJ2-6	CASSLAGGVGFRSSGANVLTF	TGTGCCAGCAGTTTGGCCGGCGGGGTTGGATTTAGAAGCTCTGGGGCCAACGTCCTGACTTTC
.	TRBV6-6	.	TRBJ2-7	CASSLGREQYF	TGTGCCAGCAGTCTGGGGCGCGAGCAGTACTTC
few	TRBV10-3	.	TRBJ2-3	CAIRGADTQYF	TGTGCCATCAGGGGGGCAGATACGCAGTATTTT
many	TRBV4-1	.	TRBJ1-1	CASSQGPGGTEAFF	TGCGCCAGCAGCCAAGGCCCTGGAGGAACTGAAGCTTTCTTT
.	TRBV5-1	.	TRBJ1-2	CASSSSETINYGYTF	TGCGCCAGCAGCTCCTCGGAGACCATTAACTATGGCTACACCTTC
few	TRBV12-3/TRBV12-4	.	TRBJ2-2	CASSRTAQGELFF	TGTGCCAGCAGTCGGACTGCCCAGGGGGAGCTGTTTTTT
few	TRBV12-3/TRBV12-4	.	TRBJ1-1	CASSSPGVRAFF	TGTGCCAGCAGTTCTCCAGGGGTAAGGGCTTTCTTT
few	TRBV6-2/TRBV6-3	.	TRBJ2-6	CASSYEIIIRDSGANVLTF	TGTGCCAGCAGTTACGAGATTATTATCAGGGACTCTGGGGCCAACGTCCTGACTTTC
few	TRBV20-1	TRBD1	TRBJ1-3	CSARDRGGGNTIYF	TGCAGTGCTAGGGACAGGGGAGGTGGAAACACCATATATTTT
.	TRBV11-3	.	TRBJ2-2	CDSSRRTGELFF	TGTGACAGCAGCCGACGCACCGGGGAGCTGTTTTTT
few	TRBV6-5	TRBD2	TRBJ2-4	CASSYNSGGERDIQYF	TGTGCCAGCAGTTACAATAGCGGGGGGGAGAGGGACATTCAGTACTTC
few	TRBV6-5	.	TRBJ2-7	CASSRPGQSQGEQYF	TGTGCCAGCAGCCGACCAGGACAGTCCCAGGGCGAGCAGTACTTC
many	TRBV5-1	TRBD1	TRBJ1-3	CASSYRPEARGGNTIYF	TGCGCCAGCAGCTATCGTCCCGAAGCCAGGGGGGGAAACACCATATATTTT
.	TRBV10-3	TRBD1	TRBJ2-7	CATLHTGTGSYEQYF	TGTGCCACGCTCCACACGGGGACAGGTTCCTACGAGCAGTACTTC
few	TRBV12-3/TRBV12-4	.	TRBJ2-5	CASSKQGERQETQYF	TGTGCCAGCAGTAAACAGGGCGAGAGGCAAGAGACCCAGTACTTC
few	TRBV4-1	.	TRBJ1-1	CASSHPGGAEAFF	TGCGCCAGCAGCCACCCTGGGGGGGCGGAAGCTTTCTTT
few	TRBV20-1	.	TRBJ2-1	CSARDQRDFSSYNEQFF	TGCAGTGCTAGAGATCAACGGGACTTCAGCTCCTACAATGAGCAGTTCTTC
.	TRBV5-4	TRBD1	TRBJ2-3	CASSLDDRGLYF	TGTGCCAGCAGCTTGGACGACAGGGGGCTATATTTT